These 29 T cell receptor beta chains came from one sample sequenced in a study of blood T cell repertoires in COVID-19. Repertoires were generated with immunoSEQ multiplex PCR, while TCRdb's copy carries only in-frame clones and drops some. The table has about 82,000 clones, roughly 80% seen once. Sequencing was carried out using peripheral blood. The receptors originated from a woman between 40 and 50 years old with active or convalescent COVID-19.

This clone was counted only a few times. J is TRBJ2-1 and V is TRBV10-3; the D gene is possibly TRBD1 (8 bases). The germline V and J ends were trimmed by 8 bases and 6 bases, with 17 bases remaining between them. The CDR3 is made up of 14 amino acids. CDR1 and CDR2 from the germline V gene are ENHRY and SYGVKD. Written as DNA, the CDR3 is TGTGCCATCGGGAGGGCAGGGGGCTCCAATGAGCAGTTCTTC. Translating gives CAIGRAGGSNEQFF.

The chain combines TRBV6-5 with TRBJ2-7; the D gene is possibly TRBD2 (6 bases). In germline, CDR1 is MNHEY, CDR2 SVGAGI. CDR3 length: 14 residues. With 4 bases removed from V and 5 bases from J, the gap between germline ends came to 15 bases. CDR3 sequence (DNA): TGTGCCAGCAGTTTTACCGGGAGTGTGGACGAGCAGTACTTC. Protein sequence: CASSFTGSVDEQYF.

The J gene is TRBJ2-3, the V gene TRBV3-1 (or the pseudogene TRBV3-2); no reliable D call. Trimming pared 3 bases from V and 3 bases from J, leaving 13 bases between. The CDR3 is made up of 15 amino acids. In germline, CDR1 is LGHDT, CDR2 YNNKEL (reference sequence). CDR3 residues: CASSHNLGGTDTQYF. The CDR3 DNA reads TGTGCCAGCAGCCATAATCTAGGTGGGACAGATACGCAGTATTTT.

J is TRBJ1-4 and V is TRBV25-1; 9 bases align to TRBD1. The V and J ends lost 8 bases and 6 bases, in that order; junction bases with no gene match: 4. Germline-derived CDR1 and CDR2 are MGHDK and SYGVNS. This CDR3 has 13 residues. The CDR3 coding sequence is TGTGCCAGCCGGGACAGGGAGTATGAAAAACTGTTTTTT. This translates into CASRDREYEKLFF.

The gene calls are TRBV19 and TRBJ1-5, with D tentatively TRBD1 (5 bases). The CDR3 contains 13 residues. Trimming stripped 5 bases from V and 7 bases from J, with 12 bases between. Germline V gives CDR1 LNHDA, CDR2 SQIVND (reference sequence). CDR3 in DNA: TGTGCCAGTAGTTCAGGGTCAAGGCAGCCCCAGCATTTT. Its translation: CASSSGSRQPQHF.

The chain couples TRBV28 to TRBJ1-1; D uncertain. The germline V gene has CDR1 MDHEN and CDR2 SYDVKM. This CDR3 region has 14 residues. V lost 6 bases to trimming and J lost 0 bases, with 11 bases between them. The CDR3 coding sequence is TGTGCCAGCAGCCGCAGAATTTTGAACACTGAAGCTTTCTTT. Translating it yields CASSRRILNTEAFF.

The CDR3 is CASSEGGGSNQPQHF. The DNA for the CDR3 is TGTGCCAGCAGTGAAGGGGGCGGTAGCAATCAGCCCCAGCATTTT. V and J are TRBV2 and TRBJ1-5; weak D call: TRBD1 (5 bases). Germline V CDR1 and CDR2: SNHLY, FYNNEI. This CDR3 is 15 amino acids long. The ends were cut back, 1 base at V and 0 bases at J, with 7 bases in the middle.

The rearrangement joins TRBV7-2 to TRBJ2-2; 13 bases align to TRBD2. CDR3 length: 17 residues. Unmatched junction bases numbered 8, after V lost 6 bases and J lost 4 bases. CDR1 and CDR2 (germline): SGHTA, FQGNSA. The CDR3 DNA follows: TGTGCCAGCAGTCGCCGACTAGCGGGAGGTTTCACCGGGGAGCTGTTTTTT. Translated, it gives CASSRRLAGGFTGELFF.

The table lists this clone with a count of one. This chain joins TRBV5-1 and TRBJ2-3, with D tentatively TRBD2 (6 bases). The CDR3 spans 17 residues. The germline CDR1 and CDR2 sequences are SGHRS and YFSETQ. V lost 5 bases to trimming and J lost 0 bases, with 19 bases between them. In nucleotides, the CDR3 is TGCGCCAGCAGGGCGGGAATGTCGTCCTCTAGCACAGATACGCAGTATTTT. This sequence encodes CASRAGMSSSSTDTQYF.

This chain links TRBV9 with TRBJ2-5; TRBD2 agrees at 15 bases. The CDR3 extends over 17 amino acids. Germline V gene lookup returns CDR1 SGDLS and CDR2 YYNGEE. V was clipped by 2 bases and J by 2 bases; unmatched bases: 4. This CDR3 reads CASSVGLAGGKQETQYF. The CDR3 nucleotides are TGTGCCAGCAGCGTTGGACTAGCGGGGGGGAAACAAGAGACCCAGTACTTC.

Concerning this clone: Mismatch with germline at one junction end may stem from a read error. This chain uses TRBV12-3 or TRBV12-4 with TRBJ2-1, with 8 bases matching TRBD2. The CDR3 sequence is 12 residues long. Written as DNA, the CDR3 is TGTGCCAGCAGTTTAGAGGGGACTAGAGAAATCTTC. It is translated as CASSLEGTREIF.

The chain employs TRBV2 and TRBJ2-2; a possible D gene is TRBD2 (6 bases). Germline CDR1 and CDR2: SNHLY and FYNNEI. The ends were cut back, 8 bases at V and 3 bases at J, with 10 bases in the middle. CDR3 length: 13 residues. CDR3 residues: CASGRGDTGELFF. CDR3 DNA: TGTGCCAGCGGGCGGGGCGACACCGGGGAGCTGTTTTTT. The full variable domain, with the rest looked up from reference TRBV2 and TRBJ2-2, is EPEVTQTPSHQVTQMGQEVILRCVPISNHLYFYWYRQILGQKVEFLVSFYNNEISEKSEIFDDQFSVERPDGSNFTLKIRSTKLEDSAMYFCASGRGDTGELFFGEGSRLTVL.

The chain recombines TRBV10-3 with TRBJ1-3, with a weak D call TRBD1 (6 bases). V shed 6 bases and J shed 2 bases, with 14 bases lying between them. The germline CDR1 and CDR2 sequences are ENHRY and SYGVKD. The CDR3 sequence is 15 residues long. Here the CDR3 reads CAIRPGGGTGNTIYF. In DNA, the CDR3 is TGTGCCATCAGACCCGGGGGGGGCACTGGAAACACCATATATTTT.

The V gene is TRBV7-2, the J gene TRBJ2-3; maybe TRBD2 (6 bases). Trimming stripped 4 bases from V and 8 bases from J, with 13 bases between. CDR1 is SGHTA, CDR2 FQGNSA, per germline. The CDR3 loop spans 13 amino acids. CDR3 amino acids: CASSSSSVGTQYF. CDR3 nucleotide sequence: TGTGCCAGCAGCTCATCTAGCGTGGGTACGCAGTATTTT.

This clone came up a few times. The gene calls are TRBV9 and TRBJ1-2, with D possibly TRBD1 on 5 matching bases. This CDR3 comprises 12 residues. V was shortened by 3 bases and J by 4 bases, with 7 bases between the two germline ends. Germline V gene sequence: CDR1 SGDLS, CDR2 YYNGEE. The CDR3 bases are TGTGCCAGCAGCGCGGACACCTATGGCTACACCTTC. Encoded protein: CASSADTYGYTF.

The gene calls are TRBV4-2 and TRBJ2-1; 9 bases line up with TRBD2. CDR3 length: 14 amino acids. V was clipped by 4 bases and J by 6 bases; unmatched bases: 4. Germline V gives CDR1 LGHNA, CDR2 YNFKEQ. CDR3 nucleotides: TGTGCCAGCAGCCCGAGCGGGGGGATCAATGAGCAGTTCTTC. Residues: CASSPSGGINEQFF.

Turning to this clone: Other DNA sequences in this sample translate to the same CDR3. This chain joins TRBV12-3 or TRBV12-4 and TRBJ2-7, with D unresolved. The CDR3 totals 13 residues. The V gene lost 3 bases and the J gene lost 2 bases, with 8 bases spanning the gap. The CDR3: CASSFGGPYEQYF. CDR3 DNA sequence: TGTGCCAGCAGTTTTGGTGGCCCCTACGAGCAGTACTTC.

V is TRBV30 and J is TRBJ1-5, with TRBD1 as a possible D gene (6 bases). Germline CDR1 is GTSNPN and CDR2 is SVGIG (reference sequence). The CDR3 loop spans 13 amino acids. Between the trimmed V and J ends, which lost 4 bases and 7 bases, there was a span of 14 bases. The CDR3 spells CAWTTGRGQPQHF. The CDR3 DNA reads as TGTGCCTGGACCACCGGCAGGGGACAGCCCCAGCATTTT.

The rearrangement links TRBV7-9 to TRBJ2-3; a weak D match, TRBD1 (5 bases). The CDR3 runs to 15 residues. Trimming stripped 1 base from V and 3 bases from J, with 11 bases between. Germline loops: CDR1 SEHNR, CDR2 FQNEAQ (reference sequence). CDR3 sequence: CASSLEAGLTDTQYF. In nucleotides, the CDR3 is TGTGCCAGCAGCTTAGAAGCAGGGCTGACAGATACGCAGTATTTT.

CDR3 residues: CAWSPSGGYTF. As DNA, the CDR3 is TGTGCCTGGAGCCCTTCGGGGGGCTACACCTTC. The genes are TRBV30 and TRBJ1-2; D gene ambiguous. The V end was cut by 3 bases, the J end by 8 bases, with 10 bases between. CDR1 and CDR2 (germline): GTSNPN, SVGIG (reference sequence). The CDR3 consists of 11 residues.

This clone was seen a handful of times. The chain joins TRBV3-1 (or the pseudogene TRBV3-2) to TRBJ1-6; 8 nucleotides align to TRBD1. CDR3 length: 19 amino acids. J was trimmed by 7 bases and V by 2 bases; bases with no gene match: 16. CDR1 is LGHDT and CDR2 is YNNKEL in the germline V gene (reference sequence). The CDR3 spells CASSQLPGGWARENSPLHF. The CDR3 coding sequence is TGTGCCAGCAGCCAACTTCCAGGGGGCTGGGCCCGCGAAAATTCACCCCTCCACTTT.

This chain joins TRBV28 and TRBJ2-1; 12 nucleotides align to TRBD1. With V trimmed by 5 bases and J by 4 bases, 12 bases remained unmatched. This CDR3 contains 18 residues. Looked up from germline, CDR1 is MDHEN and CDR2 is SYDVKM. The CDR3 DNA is TGTGCCAGCAGTACCCGGGACAGGGGGCTCTTTCGGTACAATGAGCAGTTCTTC. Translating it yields CASSTRDRGLFRYNEQFF.

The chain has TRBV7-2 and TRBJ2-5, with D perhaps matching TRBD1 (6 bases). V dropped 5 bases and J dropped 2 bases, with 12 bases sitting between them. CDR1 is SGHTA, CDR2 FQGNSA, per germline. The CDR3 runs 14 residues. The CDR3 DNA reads TGTGCCAGCAGCATACAGGGTTTTCAAGAGACCCAGTACTTC. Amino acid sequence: CASSIQGFQETQYF. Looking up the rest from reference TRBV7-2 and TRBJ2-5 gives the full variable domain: GAGVSQSPSNKVTEKGKDVELRCDPISGHTALYWYRQSLGQGLEFLIYFQGNSAPDKSGLPSDRFSAERTGGSVSTLTIQRTQQEDSAVYLCASSIQGFQETQYFGPGTRLLVL.

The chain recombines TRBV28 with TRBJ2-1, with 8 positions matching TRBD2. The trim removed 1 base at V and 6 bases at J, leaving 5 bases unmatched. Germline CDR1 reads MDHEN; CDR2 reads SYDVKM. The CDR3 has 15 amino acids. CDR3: CASSLYGTSANEQFF. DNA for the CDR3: TGTGCCAGCAGTTTATACGGGACTAGTGCCAATGAGCAGTTCTTC.

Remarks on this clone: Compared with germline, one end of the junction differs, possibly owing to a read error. The chain's CDR3 is CASSPQGPSGLELNF. The CDR3 DNA is TGTGCCAGCAGCCCACAGGGTCCTTCAGGTTTGGAGCTGAACTTC. V and J are TRBV7-9 and TRBJ2-7; maybe TRBD1 (6 bases). CDR3 length: 15 residues. CDR1 SEHNR and CDR2 FQNEAQ come from the germline V gene (reference sequence). Combining the CDR3 with reference TRBV7-9 and TRBJ2-7 gives the whole variable domain DTGVSQNPRHKITKRGQNVTFRCDPISEHNRLYWYRQTLGQGPEFLTYFQNEAQLEKSRLLSDRFSAERPKGSFSTLEIQRTEQGDSAMYLCASSPQGPSGLELNFGPGTRLTVT.

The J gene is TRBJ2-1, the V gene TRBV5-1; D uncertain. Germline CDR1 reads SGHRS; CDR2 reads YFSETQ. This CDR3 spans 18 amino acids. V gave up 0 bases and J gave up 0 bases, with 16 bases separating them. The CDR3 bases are TGCGCCAGCAGCTTGGCCCAATCCGGGTTTCGCTCCTACAATGAGCAGTTCTTC. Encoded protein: CASSLAQSGFRSYNEQFF.

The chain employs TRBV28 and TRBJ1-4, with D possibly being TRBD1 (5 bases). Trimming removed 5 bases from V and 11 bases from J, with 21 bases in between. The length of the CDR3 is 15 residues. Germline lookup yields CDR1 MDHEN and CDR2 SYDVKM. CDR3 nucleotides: TGTGCCAGCAGTCCACTCGGGGGTACCCCAGACAAACTGTTTTTT. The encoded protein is CASSPLGGTPDKLFF.

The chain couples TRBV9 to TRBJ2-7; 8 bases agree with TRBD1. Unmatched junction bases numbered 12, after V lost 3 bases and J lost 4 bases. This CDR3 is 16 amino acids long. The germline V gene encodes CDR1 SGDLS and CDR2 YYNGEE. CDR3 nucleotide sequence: TGTGCCAGCAGCGGGGGGCAGGGGGCCAGGGTTTACGAGCAGTACTTC. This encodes CASSGGQGARVYEQYF.

CDR3 bases: TGTGCCAGTAGTATATCACAGAGCTCCTACAATGAGCAGTTCTTC. This codes for CASSISQSSYNEQFF. The chain combines TRBV19 with TRBJ2-1; D is uncertain. The CDR3 extends over 15 amino acids. Trimming shortened V by 2 bases and J by 0 bases, and 8 bases separated the two germline ends. CDR1 LNHDA and CDR2 SQIVND come from the germline V gene (reference sequence).